What follows are 6 T cell receptor beta chains derived from one specimen sequenced in a study of blood T cells in healthy people across ages. Alongside a J-beta primer mix, a sample-barcoded 5' primer served in a second PCR lasting about 7 to 12 cycles. TCRdb processed the 5' RACE reads anew with MiXCR; each CDR3 protein has one entry. The sample contains about 780,000 distinct CDR3 sequences, roughly 24% of which appear only once. These data were likewise used in another study, on T cells of mothers and their children.

Input material: blood. Receptor source: a boy younger than 18 in good health.

This clonotype was counted only a few times. The chain recombines TRBV5-1 with TRBJ1-2, with TRBD1 matching 10 bases. This CDR3 region has 14 residues. V lost 6 bases and J lost 3; bases outside the gene matches: 5. CDR1 SGHRS and CDR2 YFSETQ come from the germline V gene. The CDR3 loop reads CASTSGTGDYGYTF. CDR3 DNA: TGCGCCAGCACTTCGGGGACAGGGGACTATGGCTACACCTTC. Using reference TRBV5-1 and TRBJ1-2 for the parts outside the CDR3, the full variable domain is KAGVTQTPRYLIKTRGQQVTLSCSPISGHRSVSWYQQTPGQGLQFLFEYFSETQRNKGNFPGRFSGRQFSNSRSEMNVSTLELGDSALYLCASTSGTGDYGYTFGSGTRLTVV.

This chain joins TRBV12-3 or TRBV12-4 and TRBJ2-2; 9 bases are shared with TRBD2. The trim removed 2 bases at V and 4 bases at J, leaving 5 bases unmatched. This CDR3 is 16 amino acids long. The CDR3 region is CASSLFSTSGTGELFF. In DNA form, the CDR3 reads TGTGCCAGCAGTTTATTTTCGACTAGCGGCACCGGGGAGCTGTTTTTT.

This clonotype came up many times. The chain joins TRBV29-1 to TRBJ2-5; tentatively, D is TRBD1 (5 bases). V was cut by 7 bases and J by 0 bases, with 18 bases left in between. Germline V gives CDR1 SQVTM, CDR2 ANQGSEA. There are 15 residues in the CDR3. The CDR3 reads CSAPRGILYQETQYF. The CDR3 DNA follows: TGCAGCGCCCCTAGGGGCATCCTGTACCAAGAGACCCAGTACTTC.

The chain is built from TRBV7-2 and TRBJ2-3; a weak D match, TRBD2 (5 bases). CDR3 length equals 15 residues. Per the germline V gene, CDR1 is SGHTA and CDR2 is FQGNSA. V was pared by 0 bases and J by 4 bases, with 11 bases between. CDR3 nucleotide sequence: TGTGCCAGCAGCTTAGCGGGAGCCCGAGCAGATACGCAGTATTTT. Residues: CASSLAGARADTQYF.

The rearrangement joins TRBV5-1 to TRBJ2-1; 7 bases fit TRBD1. The V and J ends lost 2 bases and 8 bases, in that order; junction bases with no gene match: 7. The CDR3 consists of 14 residues. The germline gives CDR1 SGHRS, CDR2 YFSETQ. CDR3 region: CASSFEDRADEQFF. The CDR3 DNA sequence: TGCGCCAGCAGCTTCGAAGACAGGGCCGATGAGCAGTTCTTC.

This sequence joins TRBV25-1 and TRBJ1-4; 7 bases are shared with TRBD1. The CDR3 is 14 residues long. V lost 0 bases, J lost 15 bases, and 10 bases stayed unmatched. The germline CDR1 and CDR2 sequences are MGHDK and SYGVNS. CDR3 loop: CASSEYPNRGGLFF. In DNA, the CDR3 is TGTGCCAGCAGTGAATACCCCAACAGGGGAGGGTTGTTTTTT.